This paragraph covers one T cell receptor (beta chain) sequence. The target of this receptor is not known. A far larger clone differs by one base, so this is likely a read error. This record belongs to a study of shared clonotypes between healthy human individuals (dated by TCRdb to about 2020). For the wider study: The cohort comprised a couple of women and a few men aged 18 to 49 years. Per donor, three plates each were used for CD4 naive and CD4 memory, two for CD8 naive, and one for CD8 memory. Blood TCR repertoires of a handful of healthy adults were deeply sequenced to estimate repertoire size and the extent of clonotype sharing between individuals. Libraries were prepared and TCR repertoires were sequenced by different laboratories using diverse techniques, in order to increase sequencing depth and limit assay-specific biases. Leukapheresis yielded between about 0.85 and 9 billion PBMCs per donor.

Paper-wide results and their limitations: The genetic and exposure-history diversity represented was limited by the small number of donors. Even with the large sequencing depth, rarefaction of the sorted-subset datasets indicated that sequencing was incomplete. Sampling was restricted to blood, and TCR repertoires in tissues likely differ from the TCR repertoires found in blood. Higher generation probabilities were observed for clonotypes shared by all four sorted-subset donors than for non-shared clonotypes. Pairwise subsampling led to the expectation that sequencing depth would affect the degree of clonotype sharing among donors. Estimated clonotype richness was generally larger for naive than for memory subsets. About 4.5% of naive CD4, around 4% of naive CD8, 2.3% of memory CD4, and 0.35% to 0.4% of memory CD8 clonotypes were shared across four donors.

The germline V end is reduced by 3 bases and the J end by 3 bases; junction bases left unmatched: 11. CDR1 and CDR2 (SGHDT, YYEEEE) derive from the germline V gene. The CDR3 runs 16 residues from the cysteine to the phenylalanine. Only the CDR3 part of the read is kept: 48 bases, read in frame from the first base. The donors were healthy, HIV-negative adults with no recently reported acute infections or vaccinations. Every donor was a Caucasian adult residing in Nashville, Tennessee, USA. CD8 memory samples were composed of magnetically selected CD45RO+ cells combined with CCR7-negative CD45RA+ effector memory (TemRA) cells. After blood collection by leukapheresis, PBMCs were isolated using Ficoll-Histopaque density gradient centrifugation and then cryopreserved in the vapor phase of liquid nitrogen. Analytical flow cytometry was used to check the purity and quantity of each magnetically sorted T cell population. Genomic DNA was isolated from each sorted fraction and quantified by UV absorbance on a Nanodrop 2000c.

TCR CDR3 regions were amplified from genomic DNA by multiplex PCR using the deep immunoSEQ assay. Extracted genomic DNA from each cell subset was spread evenly across all wells of several immunoSEQ 96-well plates, with each plate serving as a replicate. For sorted subsets, around 200 ng genomic DNA, equal to about 30,000 T cell genomes, was loaded into each replicate PCR. Purified libraries were quantified with a Qubit 3.0 fluorometer, sized on a Bioanalyzer 2100, and re-quantified with the KAPA Library Quantification kit. Every immunoSEQ 96-well plate was sequenced on a separate single-read 150-cycle Illumina NextSeq 550 flow cell. In the source study's methods: Because the immunoSEQ output held only junctional sequences and lacked quality scores, the filtering could not match the filtering applied to full-length reads. Sequences were annotated with PyIR, a Python wrapper for IgBLAST v1.9, and V/J genes and CDR3 were assigned using IMGT germline references. Any read was removed if the V/J assignment was weak (E-value above 1e-6), the CDR3 was missing, or the read contained stop codons, out-of-frame junctions, or ambiguous translated residues. V3J clonotypes were defined by identical inferred V gene, J gene, and CDR3 amino acid sequence. The percentage overlap between two repertoires was calculated by dividing the number of shared unique clonotypes by the size of the smaller repertoire. Richness of each repertoire was evaluated using RTK rarefaction, the Chao1 estimator, and Recon v2.1 estimates of unobserved clonotypes. For all TCRbeta clonotypes obtained by the gDNA method from several donors, generation probabilities were computed with OLGA. TCRdb retrieved this table from immuneACCESS and kept in-frame rearrangements only. Not all clones are present; in checked studies, unresolved V genes account for under half, and no reason is known for the remainder. From that table come the V and J calls and clone size; the DNA was used to work out D and trimming. This sample lists about 100,000 clones; approximately 70% were detected once. Approximately 23% of the sample is taken by the ten largest.

The TCR originated in a woman in her 30s in good health. This chain joins TRBV5-6 to TRBJ2-7; 8 middle bases align to TRBD2. Input material: memory CD8+ T cells sorted from blood. Explained via the paper, the cell subset or site label denotes: CD45RO+ cells pooled with CCR7-negative TemRA cells. The DNA reads TGTGCCAGCAGCTCGGGACCGGGACTAGTGGTCTACGAGCAGTACTTC. This translates into CASSSGPGLVVYEQYF.